This TCR beta chain stems from a study of blood T cell repertoires in COVID-19. Allocation to cohorts depended on clinical history reported by the participants. Germline CDR1 reads LNHDA; CDR2 reads SQIVND (reference sequence). This CDR3 contains 13 residues. Trimming removed 4 bases from V and 5 bases from J, with 11 bases in between. Authors' analysis steps: The authors estimated nucleated cell counts from reference gene primer amplification. Profiling relied on immunoSEQ multiplex PCR, and the TCRdb table lists in-frame clones only, not all of them. The V and J calls and clone size come from that table; D and trimming were worked out from the DNA. This sample has around 380,000 clones, with around 87% found just once.

This rearrangement joins TRBV19 to TRBJ2-5, with D possibly being TRBD1 (5 bases). The sequence was collected from a man younger than 45 who had recovered from COVID-19. Sequenced sample: PBMCs or T cells enriched from blood (not recorded which). The CDR3 reads CASSRGPVETQYF. The CDR3 DNA follows: TGTGCCAGTAGTAGGGGCCCGGTGGAGACCCAGTACTTC.